The 11 T cell receptor beta chains presented below share a single source sample, sequenced in a study of shared clonotypes between healthy human individuals (dated by TCRdb to 2019 to 2021). Library preparation employed the immunoSEQ multiplex PCR assay. What TCRdb holds here is the immuneACCESS table cut down to in-frame rearrangements. Part of the clones is not present; checked against another copy, under half of the missing clones reflect an unresolved V gene, and the others are unexplained. Present in this sample are 950,000 to 1,300,000 clones, more than 60% of which were seen just once. The biggest ten clones account for roughly 1.5% of the sample. The sequencing input was memory CD4+ T cells sorted from blood. The label giving this sample's cell subset or site can be read as: CD45RA-negative fraction. These receptors were taken from a man aged 18-30 years in good health.

V is TRBV30 and J is TRBJ2-2; a possible D gene is TRBD1 (5 bases). Between the trimmed V and J ends, which lost 4 bases and 4 bases, there was a span of 10 bases. This CDR3 is 13 amino acids long. Per germline, CDR1 GTSNPN and CDR2 SVGIG (reference sequence). For the CDR3, the DNA is TGTGCCTGGAACGGTAGGGGCACCGGGGAGCTGTTTTTT. It encodes CAWNGRGTGELFF.

In regard to this clone: Additional DNA sequences in this sample encode the identical CDR3. This chain uses TRBV30 with TRBJ1-6, with a possible D match to TRBD1 (6 bases). V lost 2 bases and J lost 7, with 9 bases in between. Germline-derived CDR1 and CDR2 are GTSNPN and SVGIG (reference sequence). The length of the CDR3 is 13 residues. CDR3 nucleotide sequence: TGTGCCTGGAGTTCGGGGGGCAATTCACCCCTCCACTTT. It specifies CAWSSGGNSPLHF.

In the case of this clone: The sample has other DNA sequences that encode this CDR3 too. The V and J genes are TRBV18 and TRBJ2-5; D might be TRBD2 (6 bases). V lost 0 bases, J lost 5 bases, and 10 bases lay in between. CDR1 is KGHSH and CDR2 is LQKENI in the germline V gene. The CDR3 consists of 14 residues. CDR3: CASSPPGRAETQYF. In DNA form, the CDR3 reads TGTGCCAGCTCACCACCCGGGAGAGCGGAGACCCAGTACTTC. Using reference TRBV18 and TRBJ2-5 for the parts outside the CDR3, the full variable domain is NAGVMQNPRHLVRRRGQEARLRCSPMKGHSHVYWYRQLPEEGLKFMVYLQKENIIDESGMPKERFSAEFPKEGPSILRIQQVVRGDSAAYFCASSPPGRAETQYFGPGTRLLVL.

V and J are TRBV6-1 and TRBJ1-5; maybe TRBD1 (6 bases). This CDR3 spans 15 amino acids. V was pared by 6 bases and J by 2 bases, with 14 bases between. CDR1 is MNHNS, CDR2 SASEGT, per germline. The CDR3 loop reads CASSVQGRGNQPQHF. CDR3 nucleotides: TGTGCCAGCAGCGTACAGGGTAGGGGCAATCAGCCCCAGCATTTT.

V gene TRBV30 combines with J gene TRBJ2-1; 13 nucleotides line up with TRBD2. V trimming: 1 base; J trimming: 10 bases; junction bases outside the gene matches: 4. The length of the CDR3 is 14 residues. CDR1 GTSNPN and CDR2 SVGIG come from the germline V gene (reference sequence). The chain's CDR3 is CAWSDGLAGEEQFF. CDR3 DNA sequence: TGTGCCTGGAGTGACGGACTAGCGGGAGAAGAGCAGTTCTTC.

This clone was found once. V usage is TRBV10-2 and J usage is TRBJ2-3; TRBD2 agrees at 11 bases. Trimming cost V 6 bases and J 2 bases; bases outside gene matches: 4. CDR3 length: 15 amino acids. Per germline, CDR1 WSHSY and CDR2 SAAADI. CDR3 in amino acids: CASRLAGGITDTQYF. The CDR3 region has the DNA TGCGCCAGCAGGCTAGCGGGAGGAATCACAGATACGCAGTATTTT.

This clone was seen only a few times. The rearrangement links TRBV12-5 to TRBJ1-5; D not certain. The V and J ends lost 3 bases and 4 bases respectively, with 7 bases between them. Germline assignment: CDR1 LGHNT and CDR2 FRNRAP. The CDR3 runs to 13 residues. Written as DNA, the CDR3 is TGTGCTAGTGGTTTTGCCGAGAATCAGCCCCAGCATTTT. Translation gives CASGFAENQPQHF.

V usage is TRBV19 and J usage is TRBJ1-1; D uncertain. The V gene lost 3 bases and the J gene lost 1 base, with 6 bases spanning the gap. Germline loops: CDR1 LNHDA, CDR2 SQIVND (reference sequence). The CDR3 sequence is 13 residues long. The CDR3 spells CASSIGENTEAFF. CDR3 in DNA: TGTGCCAGTAGTATCGGCGAGAACACTGAAGCTTTCTTT.

This chain joins TRBV18 and TRBJ2-7; D might be TRBD1 (5 bases). This CDR3 comprises 13 residues. Germline loops: CDR1 KGHSH, CDR2 LQKENI. Trimming stripped 8 bases from V and 2 bases from J, with 13 bases between. In nucleotides, the CDR3 is TGTGCCAGCCAGGGTGCACTCGCCTACGAGCAGTACTTC. This codes for CASQGALAYEQYF.

The chain combines TRBV9 with TRBJ2-1, with TRBD2 as a possible D gene (6 bases). The germline V gene encodes CDR1 SGDLS and CDR2 YYNGEE. This CDR3 contains 18 residues. The V end lost 0 bases, the J end lost 3 bases, and 19 bases lay between the germline ends. For the CDR3, the DNA is TGTGCCAGCAGCGTAGCCCTGGGATTGGGCGGGGTCTACAATGAGCAGTTCTTC. This sequence encodes CASSVALGLGGVYNEQFF.

This rearrangement joins TRBV5-5 to TRBJ1-1; D is unclear. This CDR3 spans 13 amino acids. The germline CDR1 and CDR2 sequences are SGHKS and YYEKEE (reference sequence). The V and J ends lost 0 bases and 0 bases respectively, with 3 bases between them. Written as DNA, the CDR3 is TGTGCCAGCAGCTTGGTGGTGAACACTGAAGCTTTCTTT. Translated, it gives CASSLVVNTEAFF.